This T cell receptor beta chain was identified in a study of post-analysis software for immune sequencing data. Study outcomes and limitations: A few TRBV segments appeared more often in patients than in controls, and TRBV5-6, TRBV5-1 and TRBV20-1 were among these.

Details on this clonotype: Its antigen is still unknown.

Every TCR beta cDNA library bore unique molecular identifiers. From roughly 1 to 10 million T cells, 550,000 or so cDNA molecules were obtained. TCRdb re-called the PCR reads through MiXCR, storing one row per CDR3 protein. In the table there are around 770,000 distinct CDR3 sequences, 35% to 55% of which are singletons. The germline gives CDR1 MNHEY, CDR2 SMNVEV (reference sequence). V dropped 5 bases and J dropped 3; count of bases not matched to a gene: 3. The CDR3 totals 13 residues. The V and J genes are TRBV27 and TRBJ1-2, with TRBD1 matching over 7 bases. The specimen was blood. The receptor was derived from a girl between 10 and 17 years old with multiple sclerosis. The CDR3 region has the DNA TGTGCCAGCAGTATAACAGGGGACTATGGCTACACCTTC. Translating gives CASSITGDYGYTF.